The rows below give T cell receptor beta chains drawn from one sample of a study of CD8+CD57+ T cells in acquired aplastic anemia. TCRdb processed the reads anew with MiXCR; each CDR3 protein has one entry. Here the sample spans about 35,000 distinct CDR3 sequences, 76% being singletons. Sequencing used sorted CD4+, CD8+, or CD8+CD57+ T cells (not recorded which) from PBMCs. The origin of the receptors is a human donor in good health, serving as a control. The CDR3 runs from the conserved cysteine through the conserved F or W. Each record gives: D gene, clone size, J gene, V gene, CDR3 protein, CDR3 DNA. The D gene is left open where the match is weak. Clone sizes are given selectively: once, few, many, or a class where the clone is expanded.

d_call: TRBD1
clone_size: .
j_call: TRBJ2-5
v_call: TRBV9
cdr3_aa: CASSVTGAFQETQYF
cdr3_nt: TGTGCCAGCAGCGTCACAGGGGCCTTCCAAGAGACCCAGTACTTC

d_call: TRBD2
clone_size: .
j_call: TRBJ2-7
v_call: TRBV25-1
cdr3_aa: CASSEYYKVASGDEQYF
cdr3_nt: TGTGCCAGCAGTGAATATTATAAGGTCGCTAGCGGGGATGAGCAGTACTTC

d_call: TRBD1
clone_size: .
j_call: TRBJ1-6
v_call: TRBV2
cdr3_aa: CASSAGGDSPLHF
cdr3_nt: TGTGCCAGCAGTGCAGGGGGCGATTCACCCCTCCACTTT

d_call: TRBD1
clone_size: few
j_call: TRBJ1-4
v_call: TRBV24-1
cdr3_aa: CATSEGQGHNEKLFF
cdr3_nt: TGTGCCACCAGTGAGGGACAGGGGCATAATGAAAAACTGTTTTTT

d_call: .
clone_size: once
j_call: TRBJ1-2
v_call: TRBV2
cdr3_aa: CASGERREYGYTF
cdr3_nt: TGTGCCAGCGGTGAGAGAAGGGAGTATGGCTACACCTTC

d_call: TRBD1
clone_size: once
j_call: TRBJ1-2
v_call: TRBV5-1
cdr3_aa: CASSWDSYGYTF
cdr3_nt: TGCGCCAGCAGCTGGGACAGCTATGGCTACACCTTC

d_call: .
clone_size: .
j_call: TRBJ2-6
v_call: TRBV5-1
cdr3_aa: CASSLQGTGANVLTF
cdr3_nt: TGCGCCAGCAGCTTACAGGGCACTGGGGCCAACGTCCTGACTTTC

d_call: .
clone_size: .
j_call: TRBJ2-2
v_call: TRBV9
cdr3_aa: CASSDPGQNTGELFF
cdr3_nt: TGTGCCAGCAGCGACCCGGGACAAAACACCGGGGAGCTGTTTTTT

d_call: .
clone_size: few
j_call: TRBJ1-6
v_call: TRBV9
cdr3_aa: CASSVGQSPLHF
cdr3_nt: TGTGCCAGCAGCGTAGGTCAATCACCCCTCCACTTT

d_call: .
clone_size: .
j_call: TRBJ1-5
v_call: TRBV29-1
cdr3_aa: CSVQGLPNQPQHF
cdr3_nt: TGCAGCGTGCAAGGGCTTCCCAATCAGCCCCAGCATTTT

d_call: TRBD1
clone_size: .
j_call: TRBJ1-3
v_call: TRBV19
cdr3_aa: CASSAGQGGNTIYF
cdr3_nt: TGTGCCAGTAGTGCAGGACAGGGAGGAAACACCATATATTTT

d_call: .
clone_size: .
j_call: TRBJ2-6
v_call: TRBV19
cdr3_aa: CASTFGTGANVLTF
cdr3_nt: TGTGCCAGTACGTTTGGGACCGGGGCCAACGTCCTGACTTTC

d_call: .
clone_size: .
j_call: TRBJ1-1
v_call: TRBV27
cdr3_aa: CASSYGPNTEAFF
cdr3_nt: TGTGCCAGCAGTTACGGTCCGAACACTGAAGCTTTCTTT

d_call: TRBD2
clone_size: .
j_call: TRBJ2-7
v_call: TRBV7-3
cdr3_aa: CASSLNRRDYAGEQYF
cdr3_nt: TGTGCCAGCAGCTTAAATCGGAGGGACTATGCCGGCGAGCAGTACTTC

d_call: .
clone_size: medium-sized
j_call: TRBJ1-4
v_call: TRBV14
cdr3_aa: CASSQDQGGEIGEKLFF
cdr3_nt: TGTGCCAGCAGCCAAGATCAGGGTGGGGAAATCGGTGAAAAACTGTTTTTT

d_call: TRBD2
clone_size: .
j_call: TRBJ2-6
v_call: TRBV4-2
cdr3_aa: CASSQDSGGSGANVLTF
cdr3_nt: TGTGCCAGCAGCCAAGATAGCGGGGGCTCTGGGGCCAACGTCCTGACTTTC

d_call: .
clone_size: .
j_call: TRBJ2-4
v_call: TRBV24-1
cdr3_aa: CATSDTRNIQYF
cdr3_nt: TGTGCCACCAGTGATACTAGAAACATTCAGTACTTC

d_call: TRBD2
clone_size: medium-sized
j_call: TRBJ2-1
v_call: TRBV5-1
cdr3_aa: CASSSTSGPKQYNEQFF
cdr3_nt: TGCGCCAGCAGCTCGACTAGCGGCCCTAAACAATACAATGAGCAGTTCTTC

d_call: .
clone_size: .
j_call: TRBJ2-7
v_call: TRBV19
cdr3_aa: CASKYTVGSYEQYF
cdr3_nt: TGTGCCAGTAAATATACGGTAGGGTCTTACGAGCAGTACTTC

d_call: TRBD1
clone_size: .
j_call: TRBJ1-1
v_call: TRBV15
cdr3_aa: CATSRRKTGETEAFF
cdr3_nt: TGTGCCACCAGCAGAAGGAAGACAGGGGAGACTGAAGCTTTCTTT

d_call: .
clone_size: .
j_call: TRBJ2-1
v_call: TRBV29-1
cdr3_aa: CSVQRQSYNEQFF
cdr3_nt: TGCAGCGTTCAACGACAGTCCTACAATGAGCAGTTCTTC

d_call: .
clone_size: .
j_call: TRBJ2-1
v_call: TRBV24-1
cdr3_aa: CATSDLTDNEQFF
cdr3_nt: TGTGCCACCAGTGATTTGACTGACAATGAGCAGTTCTTC

d_call: .
clone_size: .
j_call: TRBJ1-2
v_call: TRBV25-1
cdr3_aa: CASSEWQGLHGYTF
cdr3_nt: TGTGCCAGCAGTGAGTGGCAGGGGTTGCATGGCTACACCTTC

d_call: .
clone_size: .
j_call: TRBJ1-2
v_call: TRBV29-1
cdr3_aa: CSVEDRGRLYGYTF
cdr3_nt: TGCAGCGTTGAAGATCGGGGCCGTCTCTATGGCTACACCTTC

d_call: TRBD1
clone_size: .
j_call: TRBJ2-7
v_call: TRBV5-5
cdr3_aa: CASSRQMSGQGAGEQYF
cdr3_nt: TGCGCCAGCAGCCGCCAAATGTCGGGACAGGGGGCGGGGGAGCAGTACTTC

d_call: .
clone_size: .
j_call: TRBJ2-1
v_call: TRBV4-3
cdr3_aa: CASSRKGEGNEQFF
cdr3_nt: TGCGCCAGCAGCCGCAAGGGGGAAGGAAATGAGCAGTTCTTC

d_call: .
clone_size: .
j_call: TRBJ1-1
v_call: TRBV20-1
cdr3_aa: CSASVGSTEAFF
cdr3_nt: TGCAGTGCTAGCGTAGGGTCGACTGAAGCTTTCTTT

d_call: .
clone_size: few
j_call: TRBJ1-1
v_call: TRBV19
cdr3_aa: CASRMANTEAFF
cdr3_nt: TGTGCCTCTCGAATGGCGAACACTGAAGCTTTCTTT

d_call: .
clone_size: .
j_call: TRBJ1-6
v_call: TRBV15
cdr3_aa: CATSRDLKDSPLHF
cdr3_nt: TGTGCCACCAGCAGAGATTTGAAGGATTCACCCCTCCACTTT

d_call: TRBD2
clone_size: .
j_call: TRBJ2-7
v_call: TRBV6-1
cdr3_aa: CASSPWEGRGEQYF
cdr3_nt: TGTGCCAGCAGTCCCTGGGAGGGGAGGGGCGAGCAGTACTTC

d_call: .
clone_size: .
j_call: TRBJ1-2
v_call: TRBV10-3
cdr3_aa: CAISDGGYGYTF
cdr3_nt: TGTGCCATCAGTGATGGCGGGTATGGCTACACCTTC

d_call: .
clone_size: medium-sized
j_call: TRBJ2-7
v_call: TRBV6-1
cdr3_aa: CASSPGAGYFEQYF
cdr3_nt: TGTGCCAGCAGCCCCGGGGCAGGGTACTTCGAGCAGTACTTC

d_call: .
clone_size: .
j_call: TRBJ2-3
v_call: TRBV2
cdr3_aa: CASSWDTGTDTQYF
cdr3_nt: TGTGCCAGCAGCTGGGACACCGGGACAGATACGCAGTATTTT

d_call: TRBD2
clone_size: .
j_call: TRBJ2-1
v_call: TRBV7-3
cdr3_aa: CASSDPSGGAVEQFF
cdr3_nt: TGTGCCAGCAGCGATCCTAGCGGGGGGGCGGTTGAGCAGTTCTTC

d_call: TRBD1
clone_size: .
j_call: TRBJ2-7
v_call: TRBV2
cdr3_aa: CASNQGGPYSYEQYF
cdr3_nt: TGTGCCAGCAATCAAGGGGGCCCCTACTCCTACGAGCAGTACTTC

d_call: .
clone_size: .
j_call: TRBJ1-1
v_call: TRBV15
cdr3_aa: CATSRDTWNTEAFF
cdr3_nt: TGTGCCACCAGCAGGGACACCTGGAACACTGAAGCTTTCTTT

d_call: .
clone_size: .
j_call: TRBJ1-6
v_call: TRBV25-1
cdr3_aa: CASSEFAGLNSPLHF
cdr3_nt: TGTGCCAGCAGTGAGTTCGCCGGGCTAAATTCACCCCTCCACTTT

d_call: .
clone_size: .
j_call: TRBJ1-1
v_call: TRBV29-1
cdr3_aa: CSVEGGNTEAFF
cdr3_nt: TGCAGCGTTGAAGGAGGCAACACTGAAGCTTTCTTT

d_call: .
clone_size: .
j_call: TRBJ2-3
v_call: TRBV10-2
cdr3_aa: CASRGSTDTRYF
cdr3_nt: TGCGCCAGCAGAGGGTCGACAGATACGCGGTATTTT